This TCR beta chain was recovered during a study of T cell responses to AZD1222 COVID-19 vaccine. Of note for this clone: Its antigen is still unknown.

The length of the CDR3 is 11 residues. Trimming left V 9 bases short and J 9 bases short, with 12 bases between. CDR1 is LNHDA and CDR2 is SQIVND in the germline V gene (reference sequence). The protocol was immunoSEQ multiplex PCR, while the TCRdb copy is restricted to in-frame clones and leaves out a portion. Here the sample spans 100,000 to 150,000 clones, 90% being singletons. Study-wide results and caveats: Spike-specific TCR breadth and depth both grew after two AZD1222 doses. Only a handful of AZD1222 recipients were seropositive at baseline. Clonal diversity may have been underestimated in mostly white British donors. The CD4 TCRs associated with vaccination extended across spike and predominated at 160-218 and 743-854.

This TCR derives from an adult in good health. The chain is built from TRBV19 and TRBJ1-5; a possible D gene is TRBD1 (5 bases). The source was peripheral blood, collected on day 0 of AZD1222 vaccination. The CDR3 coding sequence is TGTGCCAGCAGGGCGAGTGGGCCCCAGCATTTT. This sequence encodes CASRASGPQHF.